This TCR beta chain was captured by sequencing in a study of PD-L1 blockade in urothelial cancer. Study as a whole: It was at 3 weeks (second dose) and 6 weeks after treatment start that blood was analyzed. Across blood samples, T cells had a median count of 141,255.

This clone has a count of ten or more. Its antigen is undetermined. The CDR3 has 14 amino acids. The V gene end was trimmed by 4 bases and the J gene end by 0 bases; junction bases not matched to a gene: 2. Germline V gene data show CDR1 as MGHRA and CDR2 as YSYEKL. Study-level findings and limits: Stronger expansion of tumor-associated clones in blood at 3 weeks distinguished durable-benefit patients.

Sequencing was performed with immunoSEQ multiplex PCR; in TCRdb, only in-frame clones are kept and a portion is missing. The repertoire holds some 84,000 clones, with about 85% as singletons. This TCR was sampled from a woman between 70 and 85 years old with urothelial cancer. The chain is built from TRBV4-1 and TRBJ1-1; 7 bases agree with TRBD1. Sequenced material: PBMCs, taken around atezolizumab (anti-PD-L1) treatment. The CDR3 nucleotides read TGCGCCAGCAGCCGGACAGGCATGAACACTGAAGCTTTCTTT. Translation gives CASSRTGMNTEAFF.